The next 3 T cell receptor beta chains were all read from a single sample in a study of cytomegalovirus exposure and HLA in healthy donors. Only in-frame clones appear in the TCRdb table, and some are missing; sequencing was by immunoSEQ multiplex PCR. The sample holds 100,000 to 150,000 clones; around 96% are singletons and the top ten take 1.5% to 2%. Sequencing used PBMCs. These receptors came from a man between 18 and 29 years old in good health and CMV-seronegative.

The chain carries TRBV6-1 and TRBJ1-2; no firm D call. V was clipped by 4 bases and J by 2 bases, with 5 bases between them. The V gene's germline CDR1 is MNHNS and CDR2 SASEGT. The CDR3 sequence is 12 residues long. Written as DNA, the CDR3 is TGTGCCAGCAGTGTCGCGAACTATGGCTACACCTTC. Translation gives CASSVANYGYTF.

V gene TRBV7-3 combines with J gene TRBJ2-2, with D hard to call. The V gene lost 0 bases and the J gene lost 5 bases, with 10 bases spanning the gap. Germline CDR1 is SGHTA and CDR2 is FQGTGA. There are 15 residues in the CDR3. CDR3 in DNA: TGTGCCAGCAGCTTAACACGGGTAGAAACCGGGGAGCTGTTTTTT. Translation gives CASSLTRVETGELFF.

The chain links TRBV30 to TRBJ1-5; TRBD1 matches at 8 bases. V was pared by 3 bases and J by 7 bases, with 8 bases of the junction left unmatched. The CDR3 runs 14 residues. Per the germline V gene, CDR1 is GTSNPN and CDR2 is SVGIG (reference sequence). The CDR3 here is CAWSPGQGTQPQHF. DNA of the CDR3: TGTGCCTGGAGCCCCGGACAGGGAACCCAGCCCCAGCATTTT.